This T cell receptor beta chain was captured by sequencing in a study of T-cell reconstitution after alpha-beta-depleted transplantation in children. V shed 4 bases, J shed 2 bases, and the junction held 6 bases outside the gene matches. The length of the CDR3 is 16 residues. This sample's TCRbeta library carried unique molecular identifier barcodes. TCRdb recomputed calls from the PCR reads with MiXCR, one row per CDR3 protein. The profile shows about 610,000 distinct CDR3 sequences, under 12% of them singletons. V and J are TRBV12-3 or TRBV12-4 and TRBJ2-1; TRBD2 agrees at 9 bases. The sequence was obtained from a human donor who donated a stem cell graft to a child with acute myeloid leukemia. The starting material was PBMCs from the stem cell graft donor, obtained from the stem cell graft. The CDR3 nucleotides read TGTGCCAGCAGTTCGACTAGCGGAGTCACCTACAATGAGCAGTTCTTC. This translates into CASSSTSGVTYNEQFF.